Presented here are 29 T cell receptor beta chains from one specimen sequenced in a study of blood T cell repertoires in COVID-19. The table came from immunoSEQ multiplex PCR; TCRdb's copy has only in-frame clones and leaves some out. The sample contains approximately 100,000 clones, about four fifths of which appear only once. The sample taken for sequencing was peripheral blood. The receptors stem from a man in his 60s with acute or convalescent COVID-19.

The rearrangement links TRBV7-2 to TRBJ2-1, with TRBD2 matching 14 bases. The V gene's germline CDR1 is SGHTA and CDR2 FQGNSA. CDR3 length: 19 amino acids. The V and J ends lost 5 bases and 2 bases, in that order; junction bases with no gene match: 11. Here the CDR3 reads CASSLTGTSGRLTYNEQFF. The DNA for the CDR3 is TGTGCCAGCAGCCTAACCGGGACTAGCGGGAGACTCACCTACAATGAGCAGTTCTTC.

The gene calls are TRBV6-1 and TRBJ1-2; TRBD1 matches 10 bases. The CDR3 has 15 amino acids. The germline gives CDR1 MNHNS, CDR2 SASEGT. Unmatched junction bases numbered 8, after V lost 2 bases and J lost 8 bases. CDR3 region: CASSESEDRGLGYTF. The CDR3 DNA reads as TGTGCCAGCAGTGAATCTGAGGACAGGGGGTTAGGCTACACCTTC.

The CDR3 region is CSVGRRDRGPNTEAFF. CDR3 nucleotides: TGCAGCGTTGGGAGGCGGGACAGGGGCCCTAACACTGAAGCTTTCTTT. The chain carries TRBV29-1 and TRBJ1-1; 10 nucleotides agree with TRBD1. Germline-derived CDR1 and CDR2 are SQVTM and ANQGSEA. The CDR3 covers 16 residues. The trim removed 4 bases at V and 2 bases at J, leaving 10 bases unmatched.

This chain connects TRBV27 to TRBJ1-1; 11 positions agree with TRBD1. The germline V gene encodes CDR1 MNHEY and CDR2 SMNVEV (reference sequence). The junction had 8 bases not matched to a gene; V was cut back by 5 bases and J by 3 bases. This CDR3 comprises 16 residues. The CDR3 DNA sequence: TGTGCCAGCAGTCCCGGGACAGGGGGTGGGTACACTGAAGCTTTCTTT. As protein: CASSPGTGGGYTEAFF.

The J gene is TRBJ2-1, the V gene TRBV18, with D possibly matching TRBD2 (6 bases). With 2 bases removed from V and 4 bases from J, the gap between germline ends came to 9 bases. Germline V gene lookup returns CDR1 KGHSH and CDR2 LQKENI. CDR3 length equals 14 residues. The CDR3 bases are TGTGCCAGCTCACCAGGGGAGGAATACAATGAGCAGTTCTTC. Its protein product is CASSPGEEYNEQFF.

The chain links TRBV4-2 to TRBJ2-5; D is unclear. The germline CDR1 and CDR2 sequences are LGHNA and YNFKEQ. V dropped 0 bases and J dropped 5 bases, with 4 bases sitting between them. The CDR3 loop spans 12 amino acids. CDR3 bases: TGTGCCAGCAGCCAAGAGGGCGAGACCCAGTACTTC. It is translated as CASSQEGETQYF.

This clone was picked up many times. The V gene is TRBV19, the J gene TRBJ1-2; 9 nucleotides match TRBD1. This CDR3 is built from 14 residues. Germline V gene lookup returns CDR1 LNHDA and CDR2 SQIVND (reference sequence). J gave up 13 bases and V 3 bases, and 12 bases lay outside the gene matches. The CDR3 DNA reads TGTGCCAGTAGTATTCATCGACAGGGGGGGACCATCACCTTC. Translated, it gives CASSIHRQGGTITF. The full variable domain, its missing parts supplied by reference TRBV19 and TRBJ1-2, is DGGITQSPKYLFRKEGQNVTLSCEQNLNHDAMYWYRQDPGQGLRLIYYSQIVNDFQKGDIAEGYSVSREKKESFPLTVTSAQKNPTAFYLCASSIHRQGGTITFGSGTRLTVV.

The gene calls are TRBV15 and TRBJ2-7; 9 nucleotides align to TRBD1. Germline V gene lookup returns CDR1 LNHNV and CDR2 YYDKDF (reference sequence). CDR3 length: 15 residues. After removal of 3 bases from V and 2 bases from J, the junction contained 5 bases not matched to a gene. CDR3 protein: CATSRPGQGPYEQYF. CDR3 coding DNA: TGTGCCACCAGCAGGCCGGGACAGGGACCCTACGAGCAGTACTTC.

The chain joins TRBV7-2 to TRBJ2-5; TRBD1 matches at 7 bases. The CDR3 is 13 amino acids. Germline CDR1 and CDR2: SGHTA and FQGNSA. The J segment lost 5 bases and the V segment lost 5 bases, leaving 5 bases of the junction unmatched. Here the CDR3 reads CASSKQGRETQYF. The CDR3 nucleotides are TGTGCCAGCAGCAAACAGGGGCGGGAGACCCAGTACTTC.

The V call is TRBV2, the J call TRBJ1-5; possible D gene TRBD1, 6 bases. The V end was cut by 6 bases, the J end by 1 base, with 16 bases between. This CDR3 has 16 residues. Germline V gene sequence: CDR1 SNHLY, CDR2 FYNNEI. Here the CDR3 reads CASSRSDSLSNQPQHF. In DNA form, the CDR3 reads TGTGCCAGCAGCCGGTCGGACAGCCTGAGCAATCAGCCCCAGCATTTT.

The chain recombines TRBV11-2 with TRBJ1-2, with 8 bases matching TRBD1. V was pared by 5 bases and J by 1 base, with 3 bases of the junction left unmatched. This CDR3 comprises 14 residues. Germline loops: CDR1 SGHAT, CDR2 FQNNGV. The CDR3 is CASSPTGVNYGYTF. CDR3 nucleotide sequence: TGTGCCAGCAGCCCGACAGGGGTTAACTATGGCTACACCTTC.

This clone has only a few counts. The CDR3 DNA reads as TGTGCCAGCAGCCTTCGACTTCCCTACACAGATACGCAGTATTTT. It yields the protein CASSLRLPYTDTQYF. This chain uses TRBV14 with TRBJ2-3; D is ambiguous. The CDR3 runs 15 residues. Trimming shortened V by 4 bases and J by 2 bases, and 13 bases separated the two germline ends. CDR1 is SGHDN, CDR2 FVKESK, per germline.

Notes on this clone: The same CDR3 arises from other DNA sequences in this sample as well. The rearrangement joins TRBV18 to TRBJ2-1; 15 bases map to TRBD2. CDR1 is KGHSH, CDR2 LQKENI, per germline. This CDR3 comprises 15 residues. After removal of 0 bases from V and 9 bases from J, the junction contained 0 bases not matched to a gene. Here the CDR3 reads CASSPPGLAGGEQFF. The CDR3 region has the DNA TGTGCCAGCTCACCACCGGGACTAGCGGGAGGTGAGCAGTTCTTC.

The J gene is TRBJ1-2, the V gene TRBV25-1; 8 positions agree with TRBD1. V shed 6 bases, J shed 5 bases, and the junction held 2 bases outside the gene matches. This CDR3 has 12 amino acids. The germline gives CDR1 MGHDK, CDR2 SYGVNS. The CDR3 sequence is CASRDRGYGYTF. The CDR3, as DNA: TGTGCCAGCAGAGACAGGGGATATGGCTACACCTTC.

The chain carries TRBV7-2 and TRBJ2-3, with TRBD1 matching over 7 bases. Germline V gives CDR1 SGHTA, CDR2 FQGNSA. The CDR3 runs to 14 residues. Trimming cost V 5 bases and J 4 bases; bases outside gene matches: 6. The CDR3 nucleotides are TGTGCCAGCAGCCCGACAGGGTTCGCAGATACGCAGTATTTT. Translating it yields CASSPTGFADTQYF.

The chain recombines TRBV10-2 with TRBJ2-1; 7 positions agree with TRBD1. Germline CDR1 and CDR2: WSHSY and SAAADI. The CDR3 contains 13 residues. J lost 8 bases, V lost 11 bases, and 12 bases had no gene match. CDR3 DNA sequence: TGCGCCGCGGAAACCAACAGGGGCGATGAGCAGTTCTTC. Its protein is CAAETNRGDEQFF.

The rearrangement links TRBV5-1 to TRBJ2-7; TRBD1 agrees at 9 bases. Germline V CDR1 and CDR2: SGHRS, YFSETQ. The J segment lost 6 bases and the V segment lost 0 bases, leaving 7 bases of the junction unmatched. This CDR3 is 15 amino acids long. CDR3 in DNA: TGCGCCAGCAGCTTGGCCGGGACAGGGTCGGGCGAGCAGTACGTC. Amino acids: CASSLAGTGSGEQYV.

The rearrangement links TRBV5-4 to TRBJ2-1, with 9 bases lining up with TRBD1. Per the germline V gene, CDR1 is SGHNT and CDR2 is YYREEE (reference sequence). V dropped 5 bases and J dropped 1; count of bases not matched to a gene: 4. The length of the CDR3 is 15 residues. In nucleotides, the CDR3 is TGTGCCAGCAGGAAGGACAGGGGATCCTACAATGAGCAGTTCTTC. This encodes CASRKDRGSYNEQFF.

The chain carries TRBV7-9 and TRBJ2-1; D may be TRBD1 (7 bases). There are 16 residues in the CDR3. Looked up from germline, CDR1 is SEHNR and CDR2 is FQNEAQ (reference sequence). V shed 5 bases and J shed 5 bases, with 19 bases lying between them. CDR3 DNA sequence: TGTGCCAGCAGCCCCAGGGGGGCTATGGAAGACAATGAGCAGTTCTTC. It encodes CASSPRGAMEDNEQFF.

V and J are TRBV14 and TRBJ1-6, with D hard to call. Between the trimmed V and J ends, which lost 0 bases and 5 bases, there was a span of 5 bases. The CDR3 sequence is 14 residues long. Per the germline V gene, CDR1 is SGHDN and CDR2 is FVKESK. As DNA, the CDR3 is TGTGCCAGCAGCCAAGATGCAGATAATTCACCCCTCCACTTT. Translation: CASSQDADNSPLHF.

This chain uses TRBV5-1 with TRBJ1-1, with D maybe TRBD1 (6 bases). Germline CDR1 reads SGHRS; CDR2 reads YFSETQ. V was pared by 4 bases and J by 2 bases, with 21 bases between. The CDR3 extends over 17 amino acids. The CDR3 region is CASSPGRRTAQNTEAFF. The DNA of the CDR3 is TGCGCCAGCAGCCCTGGACGCCGGACAGCGCAAAACACTGAAGCTTTCTTT. The full variable domain, rest sourced from reference TRBV5-1 and TRBJ1-1, is KAGVTQTPRYLIKTRGQQVTLSCSPISGHRSVSWYQQTPGQGLQFLFEYFSETQRNKGNFPGRFSGRQFSNSRSEMNVSTLELGDSALYLCASSPGRRTAQNTEAFFGQGTRLTVV.

This chain uses TRBV6-5 with TRBJ1-1; D remains unclear. Between the trimmed V and J ends, which lost 7 bases and 4 bases, there was a span of 16 bases. Germline-derived CDR1 and CDR2 are MNHEY and SVGAGI. The CDR3 length is 14 residues. The CDR3, as DNA: TGTGCCAGCAAGAACGAGGGAAGAGGCACTGAAGCTTTCTTT. Encoded protein: CASKNEGRGTEAFF.

This clone was picked up one time. This chain joins TRBV7-8 and TRBJ2-3, with D possibly matching TRBD2 (6 bases). The CDR3 runs 17 residues. V was pared by 5 bases and J by 4 bases, with 22 bases between. Germline V gene sequence: CDR1 SGHVS, CDR2 FQNEAQ. CDR3 residues: CASSRSGPLDNADTQYF. CDR3 sequence (DNA): TGTGCCAGCAGCAGAAGCGGGCCACTAGACAATGCAGATACGCAGTATTTT.

This clone was counted between two and nine times. V is TRBV3-1 (or the pseudogene TRBV3-2) and J is TRBJ2-1; TRBD2 aligns across 7 bases. In germline, CDR1 is LGHDT, CDR2 YNNKEL (reference sequence). V was clipped by 1 base and J by 15 bases; unmatched bases: 9. The CDR3 totals 13 residues. The CDR3 DNA reads as TGTGCCAGCAGCCAAGTACGGGCGGGGGTGGTGTTCTTC. Translation gives CASSQVRAGVVFF.

This sequence joins TRBV3-1 (or the pseudogene TRBV3-2) and TRBJ2-3; unclear D gene. CDR3 size: 13 residues. Trimming cost V 4 bases and J 5 bases, with 10 bases left between them. Germline V gives CDR1 LGHDT, CDR2 YNNKEL (reference sequence). CDR3 amino acids: CASSPPGLDTQYF. CDR3 in DNA: TGTGCCAGCAGCCCCCCCGGGTTAGATACGCAGTATTTT.

The CDR3 bases are TGTGCCAGCAGCACAACCCCTCGGCCGTCAGCGGACACCGGGGAGCTGTTTTTT. Translated: CASSTTPRPSADTGELFF. The chain is built from TRBV5-4 and TRBJ2-2, with D possibly being TRBD2 (5 bases). V dropped 4 bases and J dropped 3 bases, with 22 bases sitting between them. CDR3 size: 18 residues. CDR1 and CDR2 from the germline V gene are SGHNT and YYREEE (reference sequence).

This clone has only one observation. V and J are TRBV12-1 and TRBJ1-3; the table's D gene call, TRBD1, was not cross checked with the DNA. TRBV12-1 is a known pseudogene. The CDR3 length is 15 residues. CDR3 residues: CASSGDRGSGNTIYF. The CDR3 DNA is TGTGCCAGCAGCGGGGACAGGGGGTCTGGAAACACCATATATTTT.

The V and J genes are TRBV7-9 and TRBJ2-1; maybe TRBD1 (6 bases). The germline gives CDR1 SEHNR, CDR2 FQNEAQ (reference sequence). The germline V and J ends were trimmed by 0 bases and 2 bases, with 11 bases remaining between them. This CDR3 comprises 16 residues. CDR3 amino acids: CASSLAGAATYNEQFF. The CDR3 region has the DNA TGTGCCAGCAGCTTAGCGGGGGCAGCTACCTACAATGAGCAGTTCTTC.

DNA for the CDR3: TGTGCCAGTAGTATGTTCCAGGGCTCTAATGAAAAACTGTTTTTT. Protein: CASSMFQGSNEKLFF. This chain connects TRBV19 to TRBJ1-4, with D tentatively TRBD1 (5 bases). V lost 3 bases, J lost 3 bases, and 11 bases lay in between. From germline, CDR1 is LNHDA and CDR2 SQIVND (reference sequence). This CDR3 comprises 15 residues.